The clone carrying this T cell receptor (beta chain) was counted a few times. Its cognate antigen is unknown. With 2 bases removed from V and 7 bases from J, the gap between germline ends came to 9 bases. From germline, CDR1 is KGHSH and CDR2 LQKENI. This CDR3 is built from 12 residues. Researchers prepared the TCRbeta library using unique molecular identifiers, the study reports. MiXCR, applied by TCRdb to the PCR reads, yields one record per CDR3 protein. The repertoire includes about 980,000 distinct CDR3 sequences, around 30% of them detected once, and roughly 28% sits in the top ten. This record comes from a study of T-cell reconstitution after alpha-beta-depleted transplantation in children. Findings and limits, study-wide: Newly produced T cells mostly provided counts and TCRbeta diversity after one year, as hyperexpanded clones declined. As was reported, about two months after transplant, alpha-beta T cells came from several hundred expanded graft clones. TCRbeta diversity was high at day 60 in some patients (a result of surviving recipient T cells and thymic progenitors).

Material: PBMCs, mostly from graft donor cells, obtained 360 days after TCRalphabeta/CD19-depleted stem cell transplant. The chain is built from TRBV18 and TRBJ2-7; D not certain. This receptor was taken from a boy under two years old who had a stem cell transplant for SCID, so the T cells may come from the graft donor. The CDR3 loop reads CASSPSAREQYF. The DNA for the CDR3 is TGTGCCAGCTCACCATCTGCAAGGGAGCAGTACTTC. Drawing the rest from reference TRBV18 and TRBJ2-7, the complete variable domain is NAGVMQNPRHLVRRRGQEARLRCSPMKGHSHVYWYRQLPEEGLKFMVYLQKENIIDESGMPKERFSAEFPKEGPSILRIQQVVRGDSAAYFCASSPSAREQYFGPGTRLTVT.